These T cell receptor beta chains were read from a single sample in a study of CD8+CD57+ T cells in acquired aplastic anemia. TCRdb recomputed calls from the reads with MiXCR, one row per CDR3 protein. The sample holds some 170,000 distinct CDR3 sequences, 47% seen once. The material sequenced was sorted CD4+, CD8+, or CD8+CD57+ T cells (not recorded which) from PBMCs. The receptors stem from a human donor with aplastic anemia. CDR3s include the opening cysteine and the closing phenylalanine or tryptophan. A D gene is named only where the DNA matches it firmly. The size field is filled for only some rows; it gives once, few, many or a size class.

TRBJ2-7	TRBV27	TRBD2	-	17	CASSLSGQRGYSYEQYF	TGTGCCAGCAGTTTATCCGGGCAGCGGGGTTACTCCTACGAGCAGTACTTC
TRBJ1-1	TRBV19	-	-	15	CASSIGRGGLIGAFF	TGTGCCAGTAGTATTGGCAGGGGCGGACTGATTGGAGCTTTCTTT
TRBJ2-1	TRBV7-8	-	-	15	CASSYPKSSYNEQFF	TGTGCCAGCAGCTATCCCAAAAGCTCCTACAATGAGCAGTTCTTC
TRBJ2-1	TRBV25-1	TRBD2	-	15	CASSEHRTSGNEQFF	TGTGCCAGCAGTGAACATAGGACTAGCGGTAATGAGCAGTTCTTC
TRBJ2-7	TRBV7-9	-	-	14	CASSLAQGWYEQYF	TGTGCCAGCAGCTTAGCTCAGGGATGGTACGAGCAGTACTTC
TRBJ2-6	TRBV20-1	-	-	15	CSATQQGSGANVLTF	TGCAGTGCTACCCAACAGGGTTCCGGGGCCAACGTCCTGACTTTC
TRBJ1-1	TRBV7-2	TRBD1	-	14	CANSPGQVNTGASF	TGTGCCAACTCCCCCGGACAGGTGAACACTGGAGCTTCCTTT
TRBJ1-6	TRBV12-5	-	many	13	CASGSQGSSPLHF	TGTGCTAGTGGTTCCCAGGGTAGTTCACCCCTCCACTTT
TRBJ2-5	TRBV2	-	many	18	CASSDVGATYSYQETQYF	TGTGCCAGCAGTGATGTGGGGGCAACCTATTCGTACCAAGAGACCCAGTACTTC
TRBJ1-1	TRBV29-1	-	many	14	CSVEYNRANTEAFF	TGCAGCGTTGAGTATAACAGGGCTAACACTGAAGCTTTCTTT
TRBJ2-1	TRBV20-1	-	-	12	CSAAHGDNEQFF	TGCAGTGCCGCACATGGGGACAATGAGCAGTTCTTC
TRBJ2-5	TRBV7-8	-	-	15	CASSLGPQGPETQYF	TGTGCCAGCAGCTTAGGACCTCAGGGTCCCGAGACCCAGTACTTC
TRBJ1-2	TRBV9	-	-	12	CASSANYYGYTF	TGTGCCAGCAGCGCCAACTACTATGGCTACACCTTC
TRBJ2-5	TRBV7-9	-	many	17	CASSPTAWALQKGTQYF	TGTGCCAGCAGCCCTACTGCCTGGGCCCTCCAAAAAGGGACCCAGTACTTC
TRBJ2-5	TRBV11-2	TRBD2	-	17	CASSPTGLAGGTETQYF	TGTGCCAGCAGCCCGACGGGACTAGCGGGAGGAACGGAGACCCAGTACTTC